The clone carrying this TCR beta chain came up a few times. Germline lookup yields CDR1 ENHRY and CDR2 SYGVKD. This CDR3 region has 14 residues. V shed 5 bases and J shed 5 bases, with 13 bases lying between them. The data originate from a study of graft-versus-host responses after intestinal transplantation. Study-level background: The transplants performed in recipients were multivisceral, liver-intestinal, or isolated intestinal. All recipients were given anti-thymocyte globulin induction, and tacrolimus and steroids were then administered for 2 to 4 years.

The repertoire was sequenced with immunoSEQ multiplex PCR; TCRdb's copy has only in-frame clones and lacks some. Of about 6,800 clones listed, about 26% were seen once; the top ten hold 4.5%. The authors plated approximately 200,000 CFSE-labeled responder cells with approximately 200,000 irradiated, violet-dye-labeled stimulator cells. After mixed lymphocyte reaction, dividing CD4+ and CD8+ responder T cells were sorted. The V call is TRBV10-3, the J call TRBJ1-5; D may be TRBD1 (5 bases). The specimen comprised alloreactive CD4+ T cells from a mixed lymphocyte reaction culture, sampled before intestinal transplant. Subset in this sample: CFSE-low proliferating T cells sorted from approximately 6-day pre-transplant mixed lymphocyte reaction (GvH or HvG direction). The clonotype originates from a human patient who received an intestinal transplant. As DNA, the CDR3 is TGTGCCATCAGTAAACGGGACGGGGATCAGCCCCAGCATTTT. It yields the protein CAISKRDGDQPQHF.